This record concerns one T cell receptor (beta chain) sequence. Its antigen remains unknown. The data stem from a study of shared clonotypes between healthy human individuals. Here immunoSEQ multiplex PCR was the method, and the copy in TCRdb shows in-frame clones only, minus some. The data show more than 500,000 clones, with roughly 95% seen just once and about 0.059% held by the top ten. The CDR3 spans 13 residues. Per the germline V gene, CDR1 is SQVTM and CDR2 is ANQGSEA. V was shortened by 1 base and J by 0 bases, with 7 bases between the two germline ends. The study's findings and limits: Some clonotypes were shared by all four sorted-subset donors, while others were not shared. The non-shared ones had lower generation probabilities than the shared ones.

This sequence was found in a woman in her twenties or thirties in good health. The sequenced sample was naive CD4+ T cells sorted from blood. As for subset: CD45RA+ positively selected. This chain uses TRBV29-1 with TRBJ2-7; D gene ambiguous. The DNA of the CDR3 is TGCAGCGTTGAAGTACACAACTCCTACGAGCAGTACTTC. It codes for CSVEVHNSYEQYF.